This T cell receptor beta chain came from a study of Ad26.COV2.S vaccination and SARS-CoV-2 variants. Germline V gene data show CDR1 as MNHEY and CDR2 as SMNVEV (reference sequence). This CDR3 contains 13 residues. The J segment lost 8 bases and the V segment lost 6 bases, leaving 4 bases of the junction unmatched. The sample's treatment: around 19 received Ad26.COV2.S at low or high dose, single or two shots; five or six received placebo; per-sample allocation not given. The samples date from day 63 after the first vaccine or placebo injection. The assay was immunoSEQ multiplex PCR, and TCRdb's table has in-frame clones only and misses some. This table holds about 350,000 clones, 85% to 90% found once.

The chain joins TRBV27 to TRBJ1-6, with 7 bases lining up with TRBD1. The receptor was isolated from a person between 18 and 65 years old who received the Ad26.COV2.S COVID-19 vaccine or a placebo. The material was peripheral blood, obtained in a trial of Ad26.COV2.S vaccine versus placebo. The CDR3 loop is CASRTGPDSPLHF. Here the CDR3 DNA reads TGTGCCAGCAGGACAGGGCCTGATTCACCCCTCCACTTT.